A selection of T cell receptor beta chains follows, all from one sample in a study of T cell responses to AZD1222 COVID-19 vaccine. Using immunoSEQ multiplex PCR, the repertoire was profiled, and TCRdb retains in-frame clones only, with some absent. The data contain about 130,000 clones, more than 85% of them singletons. The sequencing used peripheral blood, collected on day 0 of AZD1222 vaccination. The receptor set was obtained from an adult in good health. The CDR3 runs from the conserved cysteine through the conserved F or W. The order of the fields is clone size, J gene, V gene, D gene, CDR3 protein, CDR3 DNA. A D gene is named only where the DNA matches it firmly. Not all rows give a size; the values are once, few, many and, for expanded clones, a class.

size: -
J: TRBJ1-2
V: TRBV6-5
D: -
CDR3: CASSYGGNFGYTF
DNA: TGTGCCAGCAGTTACGGAGGGAACTTTGGCTACACCTTC

size: -
J: TRBJ1-1
V: TRBV5-1
D: -
CDR3: CASSLMTAMNTEAFF
DNA: TGCGCCAGCAGCTTGATGACAGCCATGAACACTGAAGCTTTCTTT

size: -
J: TRBJ1-2
V: TRBV24-1
D: TRBD1
CDR3: CATSDLDPHRGRYSGYTF
DNA: TGTGCCACCAGTGATCTCGACCCTCACAGGGGGCGATACTCTGGCTACACCTTC

size: -
J: TRBJ2-1
V: TRBV7-3
D: -
CDR3: CASSFQRDEQFF
DNA: TGTGCCAGCAGCTTCCAACGCGATGAGCAGTTCTTC

size: -
J: TRBJ1-6
V: TRBV5-6
D: -
CDR3: CASSQTGAWNSPLHF
DNA: TGTGCCAGCAGCCAGACGGGGGCCTGGAATTCACCCCTCCACTTT

size: few
J: TRBJ2-7
V: TRBV28
D: -
CDR3: CASNLQGGLGQYF
DNA: TGTGCCAGCAACCTACAAGGGGGTCTCGGGCAGTACTTC

size: -
J: TRBJ2-3
V: TRBV5-1
D: -
CDR3: CASSLGERADTQYF
DNA: TGCGCCAGCAGCTTGGGGGAGAGGGCAGATACGCAGTATTTT

size: once
J: TRBJ2-5
V: TRBV14
D: -
CDR3: CASSQDPGLLQETQYF
DNA: TGTGCCAGCAGCCAAGACCCGGGGCTTCTCCAAGAGACCCAGTACTTC

size: -
J: TRBJ1-2
V: TRBV6-5
D: -
CDR3: CASSYTGRGVYGYTF
DNA: TGTGCCAGCAGTTACACAGGACGGGGGGTCTATGGCTACACCTTC

size: -
J: TRBJ2-1
V: TRBV24-1
D: -
CDR3: CAVQGPLDNEQFF
DNA: TGTGCCGTACAGGGACCCCTAGACAATGAGCAGTTCTTC

size: -
J: TRBJ2-1
V: TRBV7-3
D: TRBD2
CDR3: CASSLIPSGSNEQFF
DNA: TGTGCCAGCAGCTTAATCCCTAGCGGGAGTAATGAGCAGTTCTTC